These 32 T cell receptor beta chains were all obtained from the same sample, sequenced in a study of shared T cell receptors in the human thymus. Clones were sequenced by immunoSEQ multiplex PCR, and TCRdb holds only the in-frame ones, with some missing. The repertoire includes more than 550,000 clones, approximately 85% of them detected once, and around 0.01% sits in the top ten. This sample was also put to use in a study of human thymus T cells.

What was sequenced was thymocytes. The receptor set was obtained from a girl under three years old with a congenital heart defect.

The chain is built from TRBV18 and TRBJ1-5, with 9 bases fitting TRBD1. Germline CDR1 KGHSH, CDR2 LQKENI. V dropped 4 bases and J dropped 3; count of bases not matched to a gene: 7. The CDR3 has 16 residues. CDR3 DNA sequence: TGTGCCAGCTCACTTACAGGGGGCGCAGTCAATCAGCCCCAGCATTTT. Encoded protein: CASSLTGGAVNQPQHF.

This chain joins TRBV5-8 and TRBJ2-7; TRBD1 matches 8 bases. Germline V lookup: CDR1 SGHTS, CDR2 YDEGEE. Trimming cost V 3 bases and J 3 bases; bases outside gene matches: 2. The CDR3 totals 13 residues. The CDR3 reads CASSWTGSYEQYF. The CDR3 bases are TGTGCCAGCAGCTGGACAGGGAGCTACGAGCAGTACTTC.

CDR3 DNA: TGCGCCAGCAGCTTGATCGGGGTCACTGAAGCTTTCTTT. It specifies CASSLIGVTEAFF. The chain has TRBV5-1 and TRBJ1-1; no definite D call. CDR3 length: 13 residues. CDR1 is SGHRS and CDR2 is YFSETQ in the germline V gene. The V gene lost 1 base and the J gene lost 4 bases, with 8 bases spanning the gap.

The gene calls are TRBV14 and TRBJ2-1; D gene ambiguous. In germline, CDR1 is SGHDN, CDR2 FVKESK. Between the trimmed V and J ends, which lost 0 bases and 8 bases, there was a span of 11 bases. CDR3 length equals 14 residues. The CDR3 spells CASSQEFPRDEQFF. The CDR3 nucleotides read TGTGCCAGCAGCCAAGAATTCCCCCGGGATGAGCAGTTCTTC.

This clone has a single count. J is TRBJ1-1 and V is TRBV10-1; possible D gene TRBD1, 5 bases. CDR1 is WNHNN, CDR2 SYGVQD, per germline (reference sequence). Trimming stripped 2 bases from V and 1 base from J, with 20 bases between. The CDR3 sequence is 18 residues long. The CDR3 is CASSEGAEVPDPNTEAFF. Here the CDR3 DNA reads TGCGCCAGCAGTGAGGGGGCAGAGGTGCCCGATCCGAACACTGAAGCTTTCTTT.

This clone was recorded once. The chain recombines TRBV7-9 with TRBJ2-1; 7 nucleotides match TRBD1. Germline V lookup: CDR1 SEHNR, CDR2 FQNEAQ (reference sequence). This CDR3 has 15 residues. Unmatched junction bases numbered 11, after V lost 5 bases and J lost 7 bases. The CDR3 DNA follows: TGTGCCAGCAGCGCCGGGACAGTTCCATGGAATGAGCAGTTCTTC. Translation: CASSAGTVPWNEQFF.

The CDR3 is CSAAGRQETQYF. CDR3 nucleotide sequence: TGCAGCGCGGCGGGACGGCAAGAGACCCAGTACTTC. V is TRBV29-1 and J is TRBJ2-5; weak D call: TRBD2 (6 bases). Trimming left V 7 bases short and J 2 bases short, with 11 bases between. Per germline, CDR1 SQVTM and CDR2 ANQGSEA. CDR3 length: 12 amino acids.

CDR3 DNA sequence: TGTGCCAGCAGGGTCCGGGACAGGGACAATGAGCAGTTCTTC. Translating gives CASRVRDRDNEQFF. The genes are TRBV28 and TRBJ2-1; TRBD1 matches at 9 bases. The junction had 5 bases not matched to a gene; V was cut back by 6 bases and J by 5 bases. CDR3 length: 14 residues. CDR1 is MDHEN, CDR2 SYDVKM, per germline.

This clone showed up just once. The rearrangement links TRBV4-3 to TRBJ2-5; D is possibly TRBD2 (6 bases). This CDR3 is 16 amino acids long. V lost 1 base and J lost 9, with 21 bases in between. Germline lookup yields CDR1 LGHNA and CDR2 YSLEER. Here the CDR3 reads CASSQGNRTTLGSQYF. CDR3 sequence (DNA): TGCGCCAGCAGCCAAGGAAACCGGACTACTTTGGGGTCCCAGTACTTC.

The J gene is TRBJ1-2, the V gene TRBV5-6; 7 nucleotides align to TRBD1. The CDR3 totals 13 residues. The germline gives CDR1 SGHDT, CDR2 YYEEEE. V lost 5 bases and J lost 8; bases outside the gene matches: 9. The CDR3, as DNA: TGTGCCAGCAGGGGGAGACAGGGCGGCGGCTACACCTTC. Amino acids: CASRGRQGGGYTF.

This chain links TRBV4-1 with TRBJ2-3; TRBD2 is a possible D gene (5 bases). The CDR3 has 15 residues. Germline assignment: CDR1 MGHRA and CDR2 YSYEKL. Trimming pared 0 bases from V and 2 bases from J, leaving 9 bases between. The CDR3 loop reads CASSQERLHTDTQYF. As DNA, the CDR3 is TGCGCCAGCAGCCAAGAGAGACTACACACAGATACGCAGTATTTT.

The chain employs TRBV28 and TRBJ1-2, with a weak D call TRBD1 (5 bases). V gave up 2 bases and J gave up 3 bases, with 7 bases separating them. Germline V gene lookup returns CDR1 MDHEN and CDR2 SYDVKM. The CDR3 covers 13 residues. In DNA, the CDR3 is TGTGCCAGCAGTTTAAAGGGGTACTATGGCTACACCTTC. Protein product: CASSLKGYYGYTF.

The V gene is TRBV19, the J gene TRBJ1-1; D unclear. Trimming removed 4 bases from V and 3 bases from J, with 9 bases in between. The CDR3 has 13 residues. Germline V CDR1 and CDR2: LNHDA, SQIVND (reference sequence). CDR3 coding DNA: TGTGCCAGTAGTAACGAGTCTGACACTGAAGCTTTCTTT. This gives the protein CASSNESDTEAFF.

The rearrangement uses TRBV5-6 and TRBJ2-3; possible D gene TRBD2, 5 bases. Trimming stripped 1 base from V and 5 bases from J, with 17 bases between. This CDR3 region has 16 residues. CDR1 and CDR2 from the germline V gene are SGHDT and YYEEEE. The CDR3 region is CASSLPGNGGEDTQYF. Written as DNA, the CDR3 is TGTGCCAGCAGCTTGCCAGGAAATGGAGGAGAAGATACGCAGTATTTT.

The chain combines TRBV10-3 with TRBJ1-2; D is undetermined. Germline V gene data show CDR1 as ENHRY and CDR2 as SYGVKD. The V gene lost 7 bases and the J gene lost 6 bases, with 12 bases spanning the gap. The CDR3 has 12 amino acids. CDR3 DNA sequence: TGTGCCATCAAGCTGGAGGGAGATGGCTACACCTTC. Its translation is CAIKLEGDGYTF.

This chain links TRBV27 with TRBJ2-7; TRBD1 aligns across 9 bases. Unmatched junction bases numbered 6, after V lost 8 bases and J lost 7 bases. The CDR3 is made up of 12 amino acids. CDR1 is MNHEY and CDR2 is SMNVEV in the germline V gene (reference sequence). CDR3 loop: CASSGTGLEQYF. CDR3 nucleotide sequence: TGTGCCAGCTCCGGGACAGGGCTGGAGCAGTACTTC.

The rearrangement links TRBV5-4 to TRBJ2-3, with TRBD2 identical over 10 bases. Germline CDR1 is SGHNT and CDR2 is YYREEE (reference sequence). The CDR3 is 15 residues long. The junction had 4 bases not matched to a gene; V was cut back by 0 bases and J by 6 bases. The CDR3 DNA sequence: TGTGCCAGCAGCTTGGTTTCGGGACTAGCGGATACGCAGTATTTT. It translates to CASSLVSGLADTQYF. The whole variable domain, filled in from reference TRBV5-4 and TRBJ2-3, reads ETGVTQSPTHLIKTRGQQVTLRCSSQSGHNTVSWYQQALGQGPQFIFQYYREEENGRGNFPPRFSGLQFPNYSSELNVNALELDDSALYLCASSLVSGLADTQYFGPGTRLTVL.

The chain combines TRBV6-6 with TRBJ1-1; D may be TRBD1 (5 bases). Germline assignment: CDR1 MNHNY and CDR2 SVGAGI (reference sequence). The CDR3 runs 15 residues. The V and J ends lost 0 bases and 1 base respectively, with 9 bases between them. The CDR3 spells CASSYSPGWNTEAFF. CDR3 nucleotides: TGTGCCAGCAGTTACTCGCCAGGGTGGAACACTGAAGCTTTCTTT.

This rearrangement joins TRBV5-6 to TRBJ2-7; TRBD2 might be the D (6 bases). In germline, CDR1 is SGHDT, CDR2 YYEEEE. The V end lost 4 bases, the J end lost 10 bases, and 18 bases lay between the germline ends. CDR3 length equals 13 residues. CDR3 sequence reads: CASSRRRGLEQYF. CDR3 DNA sequence: TGTGCCAGCAGCCGGAGGCGGGGTCTTGAACAGTACTTC.

V gene TRBV15 combines with J gene TRBJ1-5, with D hard to call. V was trimmed by 0 bases and J by 0 bases, leaving 18 bases between them. The CDR3 totals 19 residues. Germline-derived CDR1 and CDR2 are LNHNV and YYDKDF (reference sequence). The CDR3: CATSRDPLREPYSNQPQHF. CDR3 nucleotides: TGTGCCACCAGCAGAGATCCTCTGAGGGAGCCTTATAGCAATCAGCCCCAGCATTTT.

The J gene is TRBJ1-1, the V gene TRBV6-6; 7 nucleotides agree with TRBD1. V gave up 6 bases and J gave up 3 bases; unmatched junction bases: 10. From germline, CDR1 is MNHNY and CDR2 SVGAGI (reference sequence). The CDR3 has 15 amino acids. The CDR3 DNA sequence: TGTGCCAGCAGAATGGAGGGGGCGAGGGACACTGAAGCTTTCTTT. It specifies CASRMEGARDTEAFF.

V usage is TRBV5-1 and J usage is TRBJ1-6; 7 nucleotides align to TRBD1. V trimming: 2 bases; J trimming: 6 bases; junction bases outside the gene matches: 5. Germline CDR1 SGHRS, CDR2 YFSETQ. The CDR3 extends over 15 amino acids. The CDR3 loop reads CASSFGQVPNSPLHF. The CDR3 DNA sequence: TGCGCCAGCAGCTTCGGACAGGTCCCTAATTCACCCCTCCACTTT.

V usage is TRBV29-1 and J usage is TRBJ1-2; TRBD1 matches 11 bases. V was clipped by 4 bases and J by 2 bases; unmatched bases: 0. Germline CDR1 is SQVTM and CDR2 is ANQGSEA. The CDR3 length is 13 residues. The CDR3 region is CSVGTGGNYGYTF. In DNA, the CDR3 is TGCAGCGTTGGGACAGGGGGCAACTATGGCTACACCTTC.

The gene calls are TRBV7-8 and TRBJ1-1, with D possibly matching TRBD1 (6 bases). The CDR3 is made up of 16 amino acids. V lost 5 bases to trimming and J lost 3 bases, with 19 bases between them. CDR1 is SGHVS and CDR2 is FQNEAQ in the germline V gene. The CDR3 region has the DNA TGTGCCAGCAGCCCGTTCAGGGGTCGGGTCGACACTGAAGCTTTCTTT. Encoded protein: CASSPFRGRVDTEAFF.

On this clone itself: One end of the junction varies from germline; a read error may be responsible. The V gene is TRBV7-7, the J gene TRBJ1-4; 7 positions agree with TRBD1. This CDR3 has 15 residues. Looked up from germline, CDR1 is SSHAT and CDR2 is FNYEAQ (reference sequence). The CDR3 region has the DNA TGTGCTAGCAGCTTAAAAGGGGGCACTAATGAAAAACTGTTTTTT. This encodes CASSLKGGTNEKLFF.

V and J are TRBV27 and TRBJ1-4; D remains ambiguous. From germline, CDR1 is MNHEY and CDR2 SMNVEV (reference sequence). V was shortened by 8 bases and J by 8 bases, with 15 bases between the two germline ends. The CDR3 contains 13 residues. The DNA for the CDR3 is TGTGCCAGCGCCGGGAAGTACGGCGAAAAACTGTTTTTT. Translated, it gives CASAGKYGEKLFF. The full variable domain, with the rest looked up from reference TRBV27 and TRBJ1-4, is EAQVTQNPRYLITVTGKKLTVTCSQNMNHEYMSWYRQDPGLGLRQIYYSMNVEVTDKGDVPEGYKVSRKEKRNFPLILESPSPNQTSLYFCASAGKYGEKLFFGSGTQLSVL.

The CDR3 region is CASSLDVGAGFADTQYF. CDR3 nucleotides: TGTGCCAGCAGTTTAGACGTGGGGGCCGGTTTTGCAGATACGCAGTATTTT. The rearrangement uses TRBV28 and TRBJ2-3; TRBD1 is a possible D gene (6 bases). The CDR3 has 17 residues. V was clipped by 2 bases and J by 4 bases, with 19 bases between them. The germline CDR1 and CDR2 sequences are MDHEN and SYDVKM.

Regarding this clone: Other DNA variants within this sample encode the same CDR3. The rearrangement joins TRBV6-5 to TRBJ1-6, with D perhaps TRBD1 (6 bases). Germline CDR1 is MNHEY and CDR2 is SVGAGI. The CDR3 runs to 15 residues. Trimming pared 6 bases from V and 7 bases from J, leaving 16 bases between. CDR3 sequence: CASRPNRQENSPLHF. Written as DNA, the CDR3 is TGTGCCAGCAGGCCAAACCGACAGGAAAATTCACCCCTCCACTTT.

V and J are TRBV21-1 and TRBJ2-1; TRBD1, the table's D call, was not compared with the DNA. TRBV21-1 is labeled a pseudogene. The CDR3 is made up of 15 amino acids. CDR3 amino acids: CASSPPGQGYNEQFF. The CDR3 coding sequence is TGTGCCAGCAGCCCCCCAGGACAGGGTTACAATGAGCAGTTCTTC.

V and J are TRBV5-1 and TRBJ1-3; TRBD1 agrees at 8 bases. The CDR3 is 16 residues long. The germline V gene encodes CDR1 SGHRS and CDR2 YFSETQ. The V gene end was trimmed by 4 bases and the J gene end by 0 bases; junction bases not matched to a gene: 6. The CDR3 sequence: CASSPGGESSGNTIYF. Here the CDR3 DNA reads TGCGCCAGCAGCCCAGGGGGCGAGAGCTCTGGAAACACCATATATTTT.

The count of this clone is one. The rearrangement links TRBV6-1 to TRBJ1-1; tentative D call: TRBD1 (6 bases). The CDR3 totals 14 residues. The V end lost 5 bases, the J end lost 3 bases, and 13 bases lay between the germline ends. Germline-derived CDR1 and CDR2 are MNHNS and SASEGT. CDR3 loop: CASSPGVLDTEAFF. As DNA, the CDR3 is TGTGCCAGCAGTCCAGGGGTCTTGGACACTGAAGCTTTCTTT.

This chain joins TRBV28 and TRBJ2-2, with 9 bases aligning to TRBD2. The ends lost 6 bases at V and 4 bases at J; junction bases unmatched: 9. Germline CDR1 is MDHEN and CDR2 is SYDVKM. There are 16 residues in the CDR3. This CDR3 reads CASRSGGTSTTGELFF. In DNA, the CDR3 is TGTGCCAGCAGATCCGGAGGGACTAGCACCACCGGGGAGCTGTTTTTT.